One sample yielded the 6 T cell receptor beta chains listed below, sequenced in a study of OX40 agonist ivuxolimab in advanced cancers. The repertoire was sequenced with immunoSEQ multiplex PCR; TCRdb's copy has only in-frame clones and lacks some. The sample yields 75,000 to 80,000 clones, around 81% seen once. This specimen consisted of CD4+ or CD8+ T cells sorted from blood, obtained in a trial of the OX40 agonist ivuxolimab. Receptors were obtained from an adult with an advanced solid tumor such as melanoma, head and neck, liver or kidney cancer.

The chain links TRBV4-3 to TRBJ2-3; D is perhaps TRBD1 (5 bases). Deletions cut 1 base from V and 0 bases from J, with 8 bases between. CDR1 LGHNA and CDR2 YSLEER come from the germline V gene. The CDR3 runs 15 residues. The CDR3 DNA sequence: TGCGCCAGCAGCCAAGGACAGTCTAGCACAGATACGCAGTATTTT. The encoded protein is CASSQGQSSTDTQYF.

The chain links TRBV27 to TRBJ2-6, with TRBD2 as a possible D gene (5 bases). The germline V gene encodes CDR1 MNHEY and CDR2 SMNVEV (reference sequence). The CDR3 has 16 amino acids. Trimming left V 0 bases short and J 2 bases short, with 8 bases between. CDR3 sequence: CASSLSDGAGANVLTF. The CDR3 DNA sequence: TGTGCCAGCAGTTTATCGGACGGGGCTGGGGCCAACGTCCTGACTTTC. Full variable domain (outside the CDR3, taken from reference TRBV27 and TRBJ2-6): EAQVTQNPRYLITVTGKKLTVTCSQNMNHEYMSWYRQDPGLGLRQIYYSMNVEVTDKGDVPEGYKVSRKEKRNFPLILESPSPNQTSLYFCASSLSDGAGANVLTFGAGSRLTVL.

The chain is built from TRBV29-1 and TRBJ2-5; 7 bases are a match to TRBD1. With 3 bases clipped from V and 5 bases from J, the junction kept 9 bases outside the gene matches. CDR1 SQVTM and CDR2 ANQGSEA come from the germline V gene. The CDR3 contains 14 residues. As DNA, the CDR3 is TGCAGCGTTGAGGGACAGTCCCTCGGGGAGACCCAGTACTTC. Amino acids: CSVEGQSLGETQYF.

This rearrangement joins TRBV9 to TRBJ1-4, with D perhaps matching TRBD1 (5 bases). Trimming stripped 4 bases from V and 4 bases from J, with 11 bases between. Germline CDR1 SGDLS, CDR2 YYNGEE. This CDR3 has 14 amino acids. The CDR3 nucleotides are TGTGCCAGCAGCTCCCCGGGGGGTAATGAAAAACTGTTTTTT. Its translation: CASSSPGGNEKLFF.

The V gene is TRBV20-1, the J gene TRBJ2-1; 7 bases are shared with TRBD1. CDR1 DFQATT and CDR2 SNEGSKA come from the germline V gene (reference sequence). This CDR3 has 11 residues. J lost 3 bases, V lost 7 bases, and 0 bases had no gene match. CDR3 sequence (DNA): TGCAGTGGACAGGGCTACAATGAGCAGTTCTTC. Translation: CSGQGYNEQFF.

V usage is TRBV9 and J usage is TRBJ2-1, with 8 bases aligning to TRBD1. Germline CDR1 reads SGDLS; CDR2 reads YYNGEE. Trimming at V came to 0 bases and at J to 3 bases, leaving 5 bases not matched to a gene. The CDR3 totals 16 residues. The CDR3 loop is CASSVEVTGGYNEQFF. The CDR3 DNA follows: TGTGCCAGCAGCGTAGAAGTAACAGGGGGCTACAATGAGCAGTTCTTC.